Listed here are 32 T cell receptor beta chains from one sample, sequenced in a study of neurological immune-mediated disorders. Each CDR3 protein gets one entry after TCRdb re-called the 5' RACE reads with MiXCR. Among roughly 60,000 distinct CDR3 sequences listed, under 4.5% were seen once. Sample: CD4+ T cells from blood. These receptors all come from a woman in her forties with multiple sclerosis.

Many counts were recorded for this clonotype. V usage is TRBV10-2 and J usage is TRBJ2-3; 8 bases are a match to TRBD2. CDR1 is WSHSY, CDR2 SAAADI, per germline. The CDR3 sequence is 15 residues long. With 4 bases clipped from V and 5 bases from J, the junction kept 8 bases outside the gene matches. The chain's CDR3 is CASSVLRGGKDTQYF. The DNA for the CDR3 is TGCGCCAGCAGTGTTTTACGGGGGGGGAAAGATACGCAGTATTTT.

This clonotype was found many times. V usage is TRBV9 and J usage is TRBJ2-7; D is unclear. V lost 0 bases and J lost 2, with 9 bases in between. Germline assignment: CDR1 SGDLS and CDR2 YYNGEE. CDR3 size: 14 residues. This CDR3 reads CASSVDYRPYEQYF. For the CDR3, the DNA is TGTGCCAGCAGCGTAGACTACAGACCCTACGAGCAGTACTTC.

The table lists this clonotype with many counts. The chain combines TRBV2 with TRBJ2-2; D tentatively fits TRBD1 or TRBD2 (5 bases each). CDR3 length equals 16 residues. The germline V gene encodes CDR1 SNHLY and CDR2 FYNNEI. Between the trimmed V and J ends, which lost 4 bases and 1 base, there was a span of 13 bases. DNA of the CDR3: TGTGCCAGCAGTGTTGAAGGTGGGGGGAACACCGGGGAGCTGTTTTTT. Translating it yields CASSVEGGGNTGELFF.

This clonotype was observed at least ten times. The chain employs TRBV12-3 or TRBV12-4 and TRBJ1-2; D remains ambiguous. Deletions cut 1 base from V and 4 bases from J, with 19 bases between. This CDR3 spans 17 amino acids. DNA of the CDR3: TGTGCCAGCAGTTTAGGTACACGAGGTTTTGAAACCTATGGCTACACCTTC. Encoded protein: CASSLGTRGFETYGYTF.

This clonotype appeared a few times. The rearrangement links TRBV24-1 to TRBJ2-5; D may match TRBD1 or TRBD2 (5 bases each). The germline gives CDR1 KGHDR, CDR2 SFDVKD. Deletions cut 0 bases from V and 5 bases from J, with 12 bases between. The length of the CDR3 is 15 residues. CDR3 protein: CATSDLKGTGETQYF. The DNA for the CDR3 is TGTGCCACCAGTGATTTGAAAGGGACCGGCGAGACCCAGTACTTC.

This clonotype showed up many times. The CDR3 DNA sequence: TGCGCCAGCAGCCAAGACAGGATTCGCCACGCTGGGGCTGGGGCCAACGTCCTGACTTTC. Its translation: CASSQDRIRHAGAGANVLTF. The chain couples TRBV4-1 to TRBJ2-6; D remains ambiguous. Germline V gene data show CDR1 as MGHRA and CDR2 as YSYEKL. The V end was cut by 0 bases, the J end by 2 bases, with 20 bases between. The CDR3 sequence is 20 residues long.

This clonotype was picked up many times. CDR3 coding DNA: TGTGCCATCAGTGTCACAGATACGCAGTATTTT. Its protein product is CAISVTDTQYF. The chain is built from TRBV10-3 and TRBJ2-3; D ambiguous. Germline CDR1 and CDR2: ENHRY and SYGVKD. This CDR3 region has 11 residues. With 4 bases removed from V and 2 bases from J, the gap between germline ends came to 1 base.

This clonotype was found many times. The genes are TRBV2 and TRBJ2-7; no definite D call. Trimming took 9 bases from V and 0 from J, leaving 12 bases between them. The CDR3 runs 13 residues. Per the germline V gene, CDR1 is SNHLY and CDR2 is FYNNEI. CDR3 residues: CARRFPASYEQYF. The CDR3 nucleotides are TGTGCCAGGCGTTTTCCAGCCTCCTACGAGCAGTACTTC.

This clonotype was observed a handful of times. This sequence joins TRBV5-1 and TRBJ1-2; TRBD1 is a possible D gene (5 bases). Germline-derived CDR1 and CDR2 are SGHRS and YFSETQ. With 4 bases removed from V and 7 bases from J, the gap between germline ends came to 14 bases. This CDR3 is built from 13 residues. The CDR3 protein is CASSLGPGAGYTF. The CDR3 DNA follows: TGCGCCAGCAGCCTGGGCCCTGGGGCTGGCTACACCTTC.

This clonotype was counted many times. This chain joins TRBV5-1 and TRBJ1-1, with D possibly TRBD1 on 5 matching bases. V lost 0 bases to trimming and J lost 5 bases, with 8 bases between them. The germline V gene encodes CDR1 SGHRS and CDR2 YFSETQ. CDR3 size: 13 residues. The CDR3 reads CASSLAEGTEAFF. The CDR3 DNA follows: TGCGCCAGCAGCTTGGCCGAGGGGACTGAAGCTTTCTTT.

The sample holds many counts of this clonotype. The rearrangement joins TRBV9 to TRBJ1-1; no clear D gene. The CDR3 covers 12 residues. V lost 6 bases, J lost 2 bases, and 8 bases lay in between. CDR1 SGDLS and CDR2 YYNGEE come from the germline V gene. CDR3 in amino acids: CASTISNTEAFF. Here the CDR3 DNA reads TGTGCCAGCACCATCAGTAACACTGAAGCTTTCTTT.

This clonotype was recorded at least ten times. The chain combines TRBV2 with TRBJ1-1, with 9 bases identical to TRBD1. This CDR3 has 22 residues. The germline V gene has CDR1 SNHLY and CDR2 FYNNEI. V lost 0 bases, J lost 2 bases, and 22 bases stayed unmatched. CDR3 sequence (DNA): TGTGCCAGCAGTGAAGCGTGGCATTTACAGGGGGCAGGTGTGATGAGAAACACTGAAGCTTTCTTT. Encoded protein: CASSEAWHLQGAGVMRNTEAFF. The whole variable domain, remainder taken from reference TRBV2 and TRBJ1-1, is EPEVTQTPSHQVTQMGQEVILRCVPISNHLYFYWYRQILGQKVEFLVSFYNNEISEKSEIFDDQFSVERPDGSNFTLKIRSTKLEDSAMYFCASSEAWHLQGAGVMRNTEAFFGQGTRLTVV.

This clonotype was counted many times. V gene TRBV5-1 combines with J gene TRBJ2-7; no clear D gene. CDR1 is SGHRS, CDR2 YFSETQ, per germline. CDR3 length equals 14 residues. Trimming removed 6 bases at V and 3 bases at J, with 16 bases between. The DNA for the CDR3 is TGCGCCAGCACAACCCTGGGGATCGGCTACGAGCAGTACTTC. Its protein product is CASTTLGIGYEQYF.

This clonotype was seen only a few times. The chain links TRBV10-3 to TRBJ1-2; 10 nucleotides agree with TRBD1. The trim removed 6 bases at V and 0 bases at J, leaving 7 bases unmatched. Germline values: CDR1 ENHRY, CDR2 SYGVKD. This CDR3 region has 16 residues. This CDR3 is CAIRGTGAVANYGYTF. DNA for the CDR3: TGTGCCATCAGGGGGACAGGGGCAGTAGCTAACTATGGCTACACCTTC.

This clonotype occurred many times. This rearrangement joins TRBV6-2 or TRBV6-3 to TRBJ1-2, with D possibly TRBD1 on 6 matching bases. Trimming pared 6 bases from V and 1 base from J, leaving 15 bases between. From germline, CDR1 is MNHEY and CDR2 SVGEGT. CDR3 length equals 15 residues. CDR3: CASSPRGRVNYGYTF. The CDR3 region has the DNA TGTGCCAGCAGCCCCAGGGGCCGGGTTAACTATGGCTACACCTTC.

The chain carries TRBV24-1 and TRBJ1-5, with D maybe TRBD1 (5 bases). V was pared by 9 bases and J by 1 base, with 9 bases between. From germline, CDR1 is KGHDR and CDR2 SFDVKD. This CDR3 has 13 residues. The CDR3 spells CATAGDSNQPQHF. DNA for the CDR3: TGTGCCACCGCTGGGGACAGCAATCAGCCCCAGCATTTT.

This clonotype was detected many times. The chain has TRBV3-1 and TRBJ2-4; TRBD1 might be the D (7 bases). CDR1 and CDR2 from the germline V gene are LGHDT and YNNKEL (reference sequence). V dropped 4 bases and J dropped 5 bases, with 21 bases sitting between them. The CDR3 contains 17 residues. The CDR3 loop is CASSLTHRGGLENIQYF. In DNA, the CDR3 is TGTGCCAGCAGCCTGACCCACAGGGGAGGACTCGAAAACATTCAGTACTTC.

This clonotype was found many times. The V and J genes are TRBV5-1 and TRBJ2-7, with 9 positions matching TRBD1. The germline gives CDR1 SGHRS, CDR2 YFSETQ. The CDR3 runs 14 residues. Losses at the gene ends were 4 bases for V and 6 bases for J; bases not matched to a gene: 8. In DNA, the CDR3 is TGCGCCAGCAGCGACCCCGGGACAGGGCGCGAGCAGTACTTC. It codes for CASSDPGTGREQYF.

This clonotype occurred many times. This chain joins TRBV9 and TRBJ1-3, with TRBD1 as a possible D gene (6 bases). The V gene lost 3 bases and the J gene lost 2 bases, with 12 bases spanning the gap. The length of the CDR3 is 15 residues. Germline loops: CDR1 SGDLS, CDR2 YYNGEE. This CDR3 reads CASSGLQGAGNTIYF. The CDR3 DNA follows: TGTGCCAGCAGCGGACTACAGGGAGCTGGAAACACCATATATTTT.

This clonotype was seen repeatedly, ten times or more. V usage is TRBV28 and J usage is TRBJ1-2; D might be TRBD1 (6 bases). Germline CDR1 is MDHEN and CDR2 is SYDVKM. The CDR3 loop spans 12 amino acids. V was cut by 2 bases and J by 6 bases, with 7 bases left in between. The CDR3: CASSLNRDGYTF. The CDR3 DNA is TGTGCCAGCAGTTTAAACAGGGATGGCTACACCTTC.

The V and J genes are TRBV4-2 and TRBJ2-3; D remains ambiguous. V was trimmed by 0 bases and J by 2 bases, leaving 9 bases between them. In germline, CDR1 is LGHNA, CDR2 YNFKEQ. The CDR3 is 15 amino acids. The CDR3 region has the DNA TGTGCCAGCAGCCAAGAGGGTCAGGACACAGATACGCAGTATTTT. This encodes CASSQEGQDTDTQYF.

This clonotype was recorded many times. This chain uses TRBV9 with TRBJ1-2, with 7 nucleotides matching TRBD1. This CDR3 is 13 amino acids long. Germline lookup yields CDR1 SGDLS and CDR2 YYNGEE. Losses at the gene ends were 4 bases for V and 7 bases for J; bases not matched to a gene: 7. Written as DNA, the CDR3 is TGTGCCAGCAGCATAACAGGGGTTGGTGGCTACACCTTC. Residues: CASSITGVGGYTF. The complete variable domain, with remaining parts taken from reference TRBV9 and TRBJ1-2, reads DSGVTQTPKHLITATGQRVTLRCSPRSGDLSVYWYQQSLDQGLQFLIQYYNGEERAKGNILERFSAQQFPDLHSELNLSSLELGDSALYFCASSITGVGGYTFGSGTRLTVV.

This clonotype appeared many times. The chain uses TRBV6-6 and TRBJ2-5; TRBD1 is a possible D gene (6 bases). The CDR3 is made up of 14 amino acids. The V gene lost 4 bases and the J gene lost 0 bases, with 9 bases spanning the gap. The V gene's germline CDR1 is MNHNY and CDR2 SVGAGI (reference sequence). The CDR3 bases are TGTGCCAGCAGTTTTCCAGGGGACCAAGAGACCCAGTACTTC. Amino acids: CASSFPGDQETQYF.

Comment on this clonotype: It may be a read error: a sequence one base away is much more abundant. The V and J genes are TRBV5-1 and TRBJ1-1; unclear D gene. From germline, CDR1 is SGHRS and CDR2 YFSETQ. V dropped 0 bases and J dropped 1 base, with 7 bases sitting between them. The CDR3 consists of 14 residues. DNA for the CDR3: TGCGCCAGCAGCTTGGTACCGGGGAACACTGAAGCTTTCTTT. Encoded protein: CASSLVPGNTEAFF.

This clonotype was observed many times. J is TRBJ1-5 and V is TRBV7-8, with D unresolved. Trimming took 2 bases from V and 4 from J, leaving 6 bases between them. Germline assignment: CDR1 SGHVS and CDR2 FQNEAQ. The CDR3 has 13 amino acids. The CDR3 protein is CASSLIENQPQHF. In DNA, the CDR3 is TGTGCCAGCAGCTTAATCGAAAATCAGCCCCAGCATTTT.

At least ten counts were recorded for this clonotype. V is TRBV5-1 and J is TRBJ2-1; TRBD1 agrees at 8 bases. The CDR3 is made up of 21 amino acids. The ends lost 8 bases at V and 0 bases at J; junction bases unmatched: 25. CDR1 and CDR2 (germline): SGHRS, YFSETQ. The CDR3 reads CASLAIDRDRSSYSSYNEQFF. The CDR3 DNA reads TGCGCCAGTCTCGCTATTGACCGGGACAGGTCCTCGTATAGCTCCTACAATGAGCAGTTCTTC. The whole variable domain, remainder taken from reference TRBV5-1 and TRBJ2-1, is KAGVTQTPRYLIKTRGQQVTLSCSPISGHRSVSWYQQTPGQGLQFLFEYFSETQRNKGNFPGRFSGRQFSNSRSEMNVSTLELGDSALYLCASLAIDRDRSSYSSYNEQFFGPGTRLTVL.

This clonotype was detected many times. This chain uses TRBV6-5 with TRBJ1-2, with TRBD1 matching 7 bases. Germline CDR1 reads MNHEY; CDR2 reads SVGAGI. This CDR3 spans 12 amino acids. The J segment lost 7 bases and the V segment lost 6 bases, leaving 5 bases of the junction unmatched. The CDR3 reads CASRRGLGGYTF. In nucleotides, the CDR3 is TGTGCCAGCAGGAGGGGGCTGGGTGGCTACACCTTC.

In its sample, this clonotype was seen many times. This sequence joins TRBV7-3 and TRBJ2-2, with 8 bases that match TRBD1. There are 14 residues in the CDR3. Germline lookup yields CDR1 SGHTA and CDR2 FQGTGA. Unmatched junction bases numbered 3, after V lost 5 bases and J lost 4 bases. The CDR3 spells CASSRDRFTGELFF. CDR3 DNA sequence: TGTGCCAGCAGCCGGGACAGGTTCACCGGGGAGCTGTTTTTT.

This clonotype has at least ten counts. The chain joins TRBV21-1 to TRBJ2-7; the table's TRBD1 call for D was not verified on the DNA. TRBV21-1 is tagged as a pseudogene. This CDR3 has 15 amino acids. The CDR3 loop reads CASSKSRDSNYEQYF. As DNA, the CDR3 is TGTGCCAGCAGCAAAAGCCGGGACAGTAACTACGAGCAGTACTTC.

In its sample, this clonotype was seen many times. The chain employs TRBV6-6 and TRBJ1-2; D is possibly TRBD1 (6 bases). The CDR3 is made up of 14 amino acids. V gave up 4 bases and J gave up 7 bases, with 16 bases separating them. The germline V gene encodes CDR1 MNHNY and CDR2 SVGAGI (reference sequence). The CDR3 DNA follows: TGTGCCAGCAGTTTCTCAACAGGGATTATTGGCTACACCTTC. Translating gives CASSFSTGIIGYTF.

At least ten counts were recorded for this clonotype. This rearrangement joins TRBV2 to TRBJ2-2; the match to TRBD1 covers 7 bases. Trimming took 5 bases from V and 4 from J; bases not matched to a gene: 4. The CDR3 covers 14 residues. Germline lookup yields CDR1 SNHLY and CDR2 FYNNEI. CDR3: CASSRQGGTGELFF. CDR3 nucleotides: TGTGCCAGCAGTCGACAGGGCGGCACCGGGGAGCTGTTTTTT.

In its sample, this clonotype was seen many times. This chain connects TRBV6-5 to TRBJ1-1; D gene unclear. This CDR3 spans 14 amino acids. Trimming shortened V by 5 bases and J by 1 base, and 11 bases separated the two germline ends. The germline CDR1 and CDR2 sequences are MNHEY and SVGAGI. CDR3 sequence: CASSARRRNTEAFF. CDR3 bases: TGTGCCAGCAGTGCCCGGCGGCGGAACACTGAAGCTTTCTTT.